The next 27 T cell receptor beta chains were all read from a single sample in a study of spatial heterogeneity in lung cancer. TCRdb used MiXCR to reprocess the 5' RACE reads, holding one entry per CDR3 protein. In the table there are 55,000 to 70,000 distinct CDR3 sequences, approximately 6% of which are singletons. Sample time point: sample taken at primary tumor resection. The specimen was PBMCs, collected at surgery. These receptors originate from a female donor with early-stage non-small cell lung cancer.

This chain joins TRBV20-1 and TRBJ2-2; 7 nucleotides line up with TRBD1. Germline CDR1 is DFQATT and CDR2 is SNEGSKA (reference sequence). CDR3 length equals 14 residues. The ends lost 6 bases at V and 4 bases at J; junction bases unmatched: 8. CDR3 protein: CSAPRAGGTGELFF. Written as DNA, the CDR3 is TGCAGTGCACCCCGGGCAGGGGGCACCGGGGAGCTGTTTTTT.

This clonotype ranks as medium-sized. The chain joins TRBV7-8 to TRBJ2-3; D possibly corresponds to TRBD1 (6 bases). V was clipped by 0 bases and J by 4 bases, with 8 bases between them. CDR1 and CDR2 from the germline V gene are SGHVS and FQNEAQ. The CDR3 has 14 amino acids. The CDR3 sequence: CASSLAWGPDTQYF. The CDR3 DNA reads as TGTGCCAGCAGCTTAGCGTGGGGGCCAGATACGCAGTATTTT. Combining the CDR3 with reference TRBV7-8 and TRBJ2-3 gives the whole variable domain GAGVSQSPRYKVAKRGQDVALRCDPISGHVSLFWYQQALGQGPEFLTYFQNEAQLDKSGLPSDRFFAERPEGSVSTLKIQRTQQEDSAVYLCASSLAWGPDTQYFGPGTRLTVL.

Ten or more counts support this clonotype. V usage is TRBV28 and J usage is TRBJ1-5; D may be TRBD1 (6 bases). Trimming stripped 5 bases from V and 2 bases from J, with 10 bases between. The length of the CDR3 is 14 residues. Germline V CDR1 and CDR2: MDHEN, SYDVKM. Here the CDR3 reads CASSLPGGNQPQHF. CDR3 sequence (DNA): TGTGCCAGCAGTCTCCCAGGGGGCAATCAGCCCCAGCATTTT.

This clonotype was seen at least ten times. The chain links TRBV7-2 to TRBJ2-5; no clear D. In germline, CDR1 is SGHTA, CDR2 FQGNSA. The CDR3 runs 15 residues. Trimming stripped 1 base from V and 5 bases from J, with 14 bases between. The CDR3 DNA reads TGTGCCAGCAGCTTAGATACCTCAAGGTTGGAGACCCAGTACTTC. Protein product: CASSLDTSRLETQYF.

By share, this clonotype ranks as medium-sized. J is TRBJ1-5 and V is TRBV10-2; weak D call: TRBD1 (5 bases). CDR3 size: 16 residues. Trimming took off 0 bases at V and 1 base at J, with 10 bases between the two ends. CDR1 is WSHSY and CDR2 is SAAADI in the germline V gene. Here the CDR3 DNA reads TGCGCCAGCAGTGAGTCCCCAGGGAACAGCAATCAGCCCCAGCATTTT. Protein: CASSESPGNSNQPQHF.

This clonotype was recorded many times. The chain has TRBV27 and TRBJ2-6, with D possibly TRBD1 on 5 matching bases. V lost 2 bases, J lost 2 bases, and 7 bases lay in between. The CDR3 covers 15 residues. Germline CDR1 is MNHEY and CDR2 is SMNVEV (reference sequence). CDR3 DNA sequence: TGTGCCAGCAGTTTAAGCAGGGCTGGGGCCAACGTCCTGACTTTC. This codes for CASSLSRAGANVLTF.

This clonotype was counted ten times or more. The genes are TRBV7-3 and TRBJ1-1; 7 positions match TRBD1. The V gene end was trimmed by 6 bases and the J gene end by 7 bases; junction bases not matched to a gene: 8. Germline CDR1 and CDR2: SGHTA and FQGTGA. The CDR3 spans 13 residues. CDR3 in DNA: TGTGCCAGCAGTTTCGCTACAGGGGATGAAGCTTTCTTT. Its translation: CASSFATGDEAFF.

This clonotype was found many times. The CDR3 is CASSLEGKYYGYTF. CDR3 in DNA: TGTGCCAGCAGCTTAGAGGGCAAATACTATGGCTACACCTTC. V usage is TRBV7-8 and J usage is TRBJ1-2; D ambiguous. This CDR3 region has 14 residues. CDR1 and CDR2 (germline): SGHVS, FQNEAQ. V was shortened by 1 base and J by 3 bases, with 9 bases between the two germline ends.

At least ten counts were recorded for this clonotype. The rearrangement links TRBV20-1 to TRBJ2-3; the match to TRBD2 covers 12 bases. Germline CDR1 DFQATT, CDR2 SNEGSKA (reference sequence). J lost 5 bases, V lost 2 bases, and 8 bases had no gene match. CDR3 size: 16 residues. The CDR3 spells CSARSLAGGLGDTQYF. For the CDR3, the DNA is TGCAGTGCTAGAAGTCTAGCGGGGGGGCTTGGAGATACGCAGTATTTT.

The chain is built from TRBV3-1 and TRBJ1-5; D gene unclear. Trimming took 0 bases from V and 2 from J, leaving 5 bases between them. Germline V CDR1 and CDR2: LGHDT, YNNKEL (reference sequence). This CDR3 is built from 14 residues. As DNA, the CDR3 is TGTGCCAGCAGCCAAGAGGCGGGCAATCAGCCCCAGCATTTT. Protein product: CASSQEAGNQPQHF. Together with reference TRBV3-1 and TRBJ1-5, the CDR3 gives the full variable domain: DTAVSQTPKYLVTQMGNDKSIKCEQNLGHDTMYWYKQDSKKFLKIMFSYNNKELIINETVPNRFSPKSPDKAHLNLHINSLELGDSAVYFCASSQEAGNQPQHFGDGTRLSIL.

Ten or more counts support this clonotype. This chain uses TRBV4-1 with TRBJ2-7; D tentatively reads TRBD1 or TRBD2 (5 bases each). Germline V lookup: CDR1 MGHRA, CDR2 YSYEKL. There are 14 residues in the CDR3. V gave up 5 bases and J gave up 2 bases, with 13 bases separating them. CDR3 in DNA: TGCGCCAGCAGCTCAGGGACCGCTGCCTACGAGCAGTACTTC. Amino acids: CASSSGTAAYEQYF.

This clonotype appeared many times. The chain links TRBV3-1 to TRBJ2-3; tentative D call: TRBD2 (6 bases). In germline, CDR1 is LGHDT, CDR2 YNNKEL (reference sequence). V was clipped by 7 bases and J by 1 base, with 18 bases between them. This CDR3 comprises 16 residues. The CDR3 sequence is CASNPGGGGGTDTQYF. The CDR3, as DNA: TGTGCCAGCAACCCAGGCGGCGGAGGGGGCACAGATACGCAGTATTTT.

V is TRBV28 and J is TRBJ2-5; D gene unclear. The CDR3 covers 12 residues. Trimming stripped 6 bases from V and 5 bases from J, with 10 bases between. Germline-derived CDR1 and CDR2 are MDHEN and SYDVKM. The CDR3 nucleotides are TGTGCCAGCAGCTCCGCCCGGGAGACCCAGTACTTC. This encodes CASSSARETQYF. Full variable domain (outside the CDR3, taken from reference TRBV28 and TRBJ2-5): DVKVTQSSRYLVKRTGEKVFLECVQDMDHENMFWYRQDPGLGLRLIYFSYDVKMKEKGDIPEGYSVSREKKERFSLILESASTNQTSMYLCASSSARETQYFGPGTRLLVL.

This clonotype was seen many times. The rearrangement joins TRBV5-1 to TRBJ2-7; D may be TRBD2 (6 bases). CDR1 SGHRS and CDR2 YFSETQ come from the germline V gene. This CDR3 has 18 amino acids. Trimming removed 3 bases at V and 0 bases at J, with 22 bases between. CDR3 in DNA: TGCGCCAGCAGCTGGGCATGGGGGACTGGCCACTCCTCCTACGAGCAGTACTTC. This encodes CASSWAWGTGHSSYEQYF. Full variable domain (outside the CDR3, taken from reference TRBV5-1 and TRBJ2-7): KAGVTQTPRYLIKTRGQQVTLSCSPISGHRSVSWYQQTPGQGLQFLFEYFSETQRNKGNFPGRFSGRQFSNSRSEMNVSTLELGDSALYLCASSWAWGTGHSSYEQYFGPGTRLTVT.

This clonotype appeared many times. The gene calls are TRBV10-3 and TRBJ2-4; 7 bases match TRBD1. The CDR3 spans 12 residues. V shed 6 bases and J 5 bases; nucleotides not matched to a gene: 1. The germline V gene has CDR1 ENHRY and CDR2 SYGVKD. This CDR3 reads CAIRGGENIQYF. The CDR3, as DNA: TGTGCCATCAGAGGGGGCGAAAACATTCAGTACTTC.

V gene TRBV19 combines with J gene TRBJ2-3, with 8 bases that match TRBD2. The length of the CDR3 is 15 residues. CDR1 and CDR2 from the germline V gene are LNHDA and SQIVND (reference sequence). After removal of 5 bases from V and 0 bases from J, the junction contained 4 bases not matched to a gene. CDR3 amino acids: CASSLASGSTDTQYF. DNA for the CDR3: TGTGCCAGTAGTCTCGCTAGCGGGAGCACAGATACGCAGTATTTT.

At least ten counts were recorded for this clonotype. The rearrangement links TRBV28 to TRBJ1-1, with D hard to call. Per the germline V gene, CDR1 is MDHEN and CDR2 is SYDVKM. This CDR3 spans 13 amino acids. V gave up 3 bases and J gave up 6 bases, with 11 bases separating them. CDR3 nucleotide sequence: TGTGCCAGCAGTTTGGGAGGGCGGTCTGAAGCTTTCTTT. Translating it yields CASSLGGRSEAFF.

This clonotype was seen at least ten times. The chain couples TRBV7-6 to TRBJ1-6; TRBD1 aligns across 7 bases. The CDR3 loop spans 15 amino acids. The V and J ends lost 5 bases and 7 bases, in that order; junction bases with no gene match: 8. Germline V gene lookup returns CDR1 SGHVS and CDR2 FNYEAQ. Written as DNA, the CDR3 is TGTGCCAGCAGCGTCTCGACAGGGCAAAATTCACCCCTCCACTTT. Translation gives CASSVSTGQNSPLHF. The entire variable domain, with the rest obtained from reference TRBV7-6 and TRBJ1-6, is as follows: GAGVSQSPRYKVTKRGQDVALRCDPISGHVSLYWYRQALGQGPEFLTYFNYEAQQDKSGLPNDRFSAERPEGSISTLTIQRTEQRDSAMYRCASSVSTGQNSPLHFGNGTRLTVT.

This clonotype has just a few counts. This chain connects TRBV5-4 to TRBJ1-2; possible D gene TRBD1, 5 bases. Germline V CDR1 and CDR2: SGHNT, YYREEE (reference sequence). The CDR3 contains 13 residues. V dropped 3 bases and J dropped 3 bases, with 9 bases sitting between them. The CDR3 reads CASSSVGDYGYTF. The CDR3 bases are TGTGCCAGCAGCTCAGTGGGGGACTATGGCTACACCTTC.

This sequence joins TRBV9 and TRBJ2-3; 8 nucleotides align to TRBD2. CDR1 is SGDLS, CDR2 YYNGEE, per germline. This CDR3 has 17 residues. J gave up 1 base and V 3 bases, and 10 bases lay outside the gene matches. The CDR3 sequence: CASSATGGAHGTDTQYF. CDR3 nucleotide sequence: TGTGCCAGCAGCGCTACCGGGGGGGCCCACGGCACAGATACGCAGTATTTT.

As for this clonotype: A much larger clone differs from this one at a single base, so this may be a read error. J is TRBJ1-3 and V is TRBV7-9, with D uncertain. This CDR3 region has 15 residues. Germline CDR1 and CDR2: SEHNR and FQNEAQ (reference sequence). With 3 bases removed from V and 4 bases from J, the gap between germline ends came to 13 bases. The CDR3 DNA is TGTGCCAGCAGCTTCGCTGTGGGCCTAGGAAACACCATATATTTT. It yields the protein CASSFAVGLGNTIYF.

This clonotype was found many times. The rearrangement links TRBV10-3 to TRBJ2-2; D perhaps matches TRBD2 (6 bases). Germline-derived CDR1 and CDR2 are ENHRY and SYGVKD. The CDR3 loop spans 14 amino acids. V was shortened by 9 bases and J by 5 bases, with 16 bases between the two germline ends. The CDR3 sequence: CAIAGLSGTGELFF. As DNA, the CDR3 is TGTGCCATAGCGGGCCTCTCTGGGACCGGGGAGCTGTTTTTT.

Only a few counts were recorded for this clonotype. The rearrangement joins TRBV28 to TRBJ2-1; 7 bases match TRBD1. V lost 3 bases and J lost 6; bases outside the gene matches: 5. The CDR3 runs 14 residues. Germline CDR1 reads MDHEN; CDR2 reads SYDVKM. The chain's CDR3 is CASSFLDRVNEQFF. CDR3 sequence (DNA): TGTGCCAGCAGTTTTCTCGACAGGGTCAATGAGCAGTTCTTC.

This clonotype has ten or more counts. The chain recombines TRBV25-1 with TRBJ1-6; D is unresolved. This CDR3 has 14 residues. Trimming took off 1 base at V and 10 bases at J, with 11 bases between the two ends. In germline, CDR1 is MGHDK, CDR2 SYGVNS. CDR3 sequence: CASSESNLRSPLHF. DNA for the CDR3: TGTGCCAGCAGTGAATCCAACCTACGGTCACCCCTCCACTTT.

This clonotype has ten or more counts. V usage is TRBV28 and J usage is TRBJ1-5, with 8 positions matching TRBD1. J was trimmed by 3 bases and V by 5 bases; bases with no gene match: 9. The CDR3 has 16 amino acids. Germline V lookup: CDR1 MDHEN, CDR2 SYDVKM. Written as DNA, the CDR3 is TGTGCCAGCAGTCAAATAAACAGGGGGTCCAATCAGCCCCAGCATTTT. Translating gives CASSQINRGSNQPQHF.

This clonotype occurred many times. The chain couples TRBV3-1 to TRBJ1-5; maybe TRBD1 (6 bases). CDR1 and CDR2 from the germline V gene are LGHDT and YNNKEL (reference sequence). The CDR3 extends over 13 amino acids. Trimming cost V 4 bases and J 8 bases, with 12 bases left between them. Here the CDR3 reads CASSRGAVEPQHF. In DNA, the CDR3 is TGTGCCAGCAGCCGGGGGGCGGTGGAGCCCCAGCATTTT.

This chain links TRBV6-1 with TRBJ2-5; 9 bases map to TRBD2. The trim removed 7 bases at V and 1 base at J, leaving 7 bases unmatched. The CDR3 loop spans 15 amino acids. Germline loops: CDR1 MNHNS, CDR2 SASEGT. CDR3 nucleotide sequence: TGTGCCAGCACCTCCCTAGCGGGGATCCAAGAGACCCAGTACTTC. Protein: CASTSLAGIQETQYF.